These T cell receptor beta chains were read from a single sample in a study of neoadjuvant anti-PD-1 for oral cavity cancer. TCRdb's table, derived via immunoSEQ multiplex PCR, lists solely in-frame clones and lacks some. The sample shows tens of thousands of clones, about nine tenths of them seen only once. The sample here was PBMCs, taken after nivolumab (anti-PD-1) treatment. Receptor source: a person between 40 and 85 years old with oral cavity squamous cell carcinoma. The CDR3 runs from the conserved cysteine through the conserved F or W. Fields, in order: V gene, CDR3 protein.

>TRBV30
CAWSVPAGGTDTQYF
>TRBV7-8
CASSSSVNSGGQNEQFF
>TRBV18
CASSPPGTGGNTIYF
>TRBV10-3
CAISESRENYGYTF
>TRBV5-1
CASSLGVSEGETQYF
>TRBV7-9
CASSFDTEAFF
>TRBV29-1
CSVERPDRHQETQYF
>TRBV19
CASIRDRVSEAFF
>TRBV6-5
CASSQQGNTEAFF
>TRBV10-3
CAISGTGDQPQHF
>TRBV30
CAWSRRAEAFF
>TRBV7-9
CASSLGGGYEQYF
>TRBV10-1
CASSAGDIHNEQFF
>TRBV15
CATSRKGTGNGYTF
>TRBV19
CASSISGTPNQPQHF
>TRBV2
CASSEERFEKLFF
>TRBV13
CASLTGSTGELFF
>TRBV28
CASSLKYGRPSNEKLFF
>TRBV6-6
CASSDGNQPQHF
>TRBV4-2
CASSQGGHTIYF
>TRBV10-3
CAIKGSVVDEQFF
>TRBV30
CAWSGQTGNTIYF
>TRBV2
CASRATGGTEAFF
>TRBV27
CASSFGGRAVLYEQYF
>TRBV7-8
CASSLEPRWSGGNPNYGYTF
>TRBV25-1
CASSFTGGFGNSGNTIYF
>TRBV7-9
CASSLRFVGVPLEQYF
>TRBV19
CASSSDRVSGYTF
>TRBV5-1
CASSLEFGPETQYF
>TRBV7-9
CASSPRTDTQYF
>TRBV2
CASSGRVTDTQYF
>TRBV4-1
CASSQERRSEAFF
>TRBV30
CAWSSTGGQPQHF
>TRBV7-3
CASSQTGTANTEAFF
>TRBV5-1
CASSRTTGVAEAFF
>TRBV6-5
CASSRGGNTGELFF
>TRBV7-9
CASKGTVAGSYEQYF
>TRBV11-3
CASSLDYLFKGRRDGYEQYF
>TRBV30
CAWRTGTGGETQYF
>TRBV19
CASRGRGRRNTEAFF
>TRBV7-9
CASSSTLASEQFF
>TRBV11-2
CASSGVGRVGNTIYF
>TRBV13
CASSPRQGPNTGELFF
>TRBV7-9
CASSPLGGTHNEQFF
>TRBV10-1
CASSAVTTGGELFF
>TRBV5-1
CASTSGRALETQYF
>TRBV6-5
CASSYSGQGTPTF
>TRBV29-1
CSVGASGANVLTF
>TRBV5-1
CASSQSSGGPYEQFF
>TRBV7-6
CASSDYRGPGYTF
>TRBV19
CASTWTGEYSNQPQHF
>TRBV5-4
CASSPDLTVRYEQYF
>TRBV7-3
CASSLGVDPGGNEQFF
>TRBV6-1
CATSRASSNQPQHF
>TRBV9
CASSVDSGLTNSPLHF
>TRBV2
CATTRTGSSYEQYF
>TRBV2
CASSGRYTFNQPQHF
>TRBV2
CASSTGGHYEQYF
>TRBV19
CASSIHGISTDTQYF